This T cell receptor beta chain was recorded in a study of metastatic and nonmetastatic thyroid tumors. Every patient was untreated before thyroid surgery. In the original workflow: Between-group CDR3 differences, defined by clinicopathological status, yielded a distant-metastasis classifier for papillary thyroid cancer. TCRdb re-called clones via MiXCR from the PCR reads. The V and J calls follow TCRdb's processing rather than the paper's. The sample gives around 27,000 clones, more than 20% of which show up once; 2% to 3% is in the top ten. The sequence was obtained from a female donor with papillary thyroid cancer or a benign thyroid nodule (not recorded which). Some clones in this sample may be carry-over from other donors' samples. The specimen sequenced was blood.

The CDR3 region is CASSPSRQPPSEQYF. The CDR3 nucleotides are TGTGCCAGCTCACCATCCCGACAGCCTCCCAGCGAGCAGTACTTC. This chain links TRBV18 with TRBJ2-7, with D possibly matching TRBD1 (5 bases). The CDR3 extends over 15 amino acids. V lost 2 bases to trimming and J lost 6 bases, with 17 bases between them. Germline V gene data show CDR1 as KGHSH and CDR2 as LQKENI.